The present T cell receptor beta chain was sequenced within a study of shared clonotypes between healthy human individuals. Profiled with immunoSEQ multiplex PCR; TCRdb holds only in-frame clones, not every one. The sample includes about 960,000 clones, over 75% seen only once; the top ten take around 1.5%. Trimming left V 0 bases short and J 4 bases short, with 7 bases between. Germline CDR1 is LGHNA and CDR2 is YNFKEQ. The CDR3 is 13 residues long. Material: memory CD4+ T cells sorted from blood. Subset specified: CD45RA-negative fraction. This chain joins TRBV4-2 and TRBJ2-7; D is unresolved. The clonotype comes from a man aged 18 to 30 in good health. CDR3 protein: CASSQEDGYEQYF. CDR3 coding DNA: TGTGCCAGCAGCCAAGAGGATGGATACGAGCAGTACTTC.